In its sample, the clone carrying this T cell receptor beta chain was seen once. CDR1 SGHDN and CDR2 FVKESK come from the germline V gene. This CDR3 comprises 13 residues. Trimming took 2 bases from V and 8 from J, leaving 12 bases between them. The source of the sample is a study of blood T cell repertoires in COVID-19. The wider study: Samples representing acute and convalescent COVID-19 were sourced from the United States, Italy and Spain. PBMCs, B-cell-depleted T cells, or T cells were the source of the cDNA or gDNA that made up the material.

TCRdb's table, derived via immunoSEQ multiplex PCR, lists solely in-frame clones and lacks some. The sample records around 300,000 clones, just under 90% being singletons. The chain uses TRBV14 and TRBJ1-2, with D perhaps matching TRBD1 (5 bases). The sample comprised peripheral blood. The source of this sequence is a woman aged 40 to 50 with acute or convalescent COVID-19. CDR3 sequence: CASSQSRVVGYTF. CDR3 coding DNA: TGTGCCAGCAGCCAATCCAGGGTCGTGGGCTACACCTTC.